Listed below are T cell receptor beta chains from one sample, sequenced in a study of blood T cell repertoires in COVID-19. Method: immunoSEQ multiplex PCR; TCRdb's copy keeps in-frame clones and lacks some. This sample has around 110,000 clones, with 70% to 90% found just once. Sequenced sample: peripheral blood. These receptors were obtained from a man aged 50-60 years with active or convalescent COVID-19. Each CDR3 is given with its conserved first and last residue. Each record gives: clone size, V gene, J gene, D gene, CDR3 length, CDR3 protein, CDR3 DNA. A D gene is named only where the DNA matches it firmly. Clone sizes are given selectively: once, few, many, or a class where the clone is expanded.

-	TRBV7-9	TRBJ1-2	TRBD1	14	CASSSAGTEYGYTF	TGTGCCAGCAGCTCAGCCGGGACAGAGTATGGCTACACCTTC
-	TRBV20-1	TRBJ2-1	TRBD2	15	CSASDSGRPYNEQFF	TGCAGTGCTAGTGACAGCGGGAGACCCTACAATGAGCAGTTCTTC
-	TRBV6-5	TRBJ2-5	-	13	CAATGTPETTQYF	TGTGCCGCAACCGGGACACCTGAGACTACCCAGTACTTC
-	TRBV7-8	TRBJ2-1	-	17	CASSLLGGGSLYNEQFF	TGTGCCAGCAGTTTATTAGGGGGGGGGTCGTTATACAATGAGCAGTTCTTC
-	TRBV5-1	TRBJ2-1	TRBD1	16	CASTQGVPSVYNEQFF	TGCGCCAGCACCCAGGGGGTACCTTCTGTGTACAATGAGCAGTTCTTC
-	TRBV7-9	TRBJ2-5	-	14	CASDARLVQETQYF	TGTGCCAGCGACGCCCGGCTAGTCCAAGAGACCCAGTACTTC
-	TRBV10-1	TRBJ1-5	TRBD1	15	CASPGTGGSNQPQHF	TGCGCCAGTCCCGGGACAGGTGGTAGCAATCAGCCCCAGCATTTT
-	TRBV6-5	TRBJ2-3	-	14	CASGGGGGTDTQYF	TGTGCCAGTGGGGGAGGGGGAGGCACAGATACGCAGTATTTT
-	TRBV4-2	TRBJ1-3	-	16	CASSQESGRAGNTIYF	TGTGCCAGCAGCCAAGAGTCAGGGAGGGCAGGAAACACCATATATTTT
-	TRBV19	TRBJ1-6	-	15	CATQAGAVSHSPLHF	TGTGCCACCCAGGCGGGGGCAGTCTCCCATTCACCCCTCCACTTT
-	TRBV6-4	TRBJ2-7	-	12	CASSDLLFEQYF	TGTGCCAGCAGTGATCTCTTGTTCGAGCAGTACTTC
-	TRBV29-1	TRBJ2-4	TRBD1	15	CSVGDRVGAKNIQYF	TGCAGCGTTGGGGACAGAGTTGGGGCCAAAAACATTCAGTACTTC
-	TRBV11-2	TRBJ2-3	TRBD2	14	CASSYQRDTDTQYF	TGTGCCAGCAGCTATCAGCGGGATACAGATACGCAGTATTTT
-	TRBV29-1	TRBJ2-7	TRBD2	14	CSVAGGRASHEQYF	TGCAGCGTTGCCGGCGGGAGGGCCTCCCACGAGCAGTACTTC
-	TRBV5-4	TRBJ2-7	TRBD2	16	CASSLVAGAFHYEQYF	TGTGCCAGCAGCTTGGTAGCGGGAGCGTTCCACTACGAGCAGTACTTC
once	TRBV28	TRBJ1-5	-	15	CASSSGDYSNQPQHF	TGTGCCAGCAGTTCAGGGGATTATAGCAATCAGCCCCAGCATTTT
-	TRBV7-9	TRBJ1-2	TRBD1	14	CASSLGGQNYGYTF	TGTGCCAGCAGCTTAGGGGGACAGAACTATGGCTACACCTTC
-	TRBV2	TRBJ2-6	TRBD1	18	CASRPGGTDPPGANVLTF	TGTGCCAGCAGGCCGGGTGGGACAGACCCACCTGGGGCCAACGTCCTGACTTTC
many	TRBV6-6	TRBJ1-2	-	13	CASFRGPNYGYTF	TGTGCCAGCTTCCGGGGTCCGAACTATGGCTACACCTTC
-	TRBV5-1	TRBJ2-5	-	16	CASSPGLGAGQETQYF	TGCGCCAGCAGCCCTGGGCTAGGGGCCGGACAAGAGACCCAGTACTTC
-	TRBV11-2	TRBJ2-7	-	14	CASSLAVRTYEQYF	TGTGCCAGCAGCTTAGCAGTCAGAACCTACGAGCAGTACTTC
-	TRBV7-6	TRBJ2-6	TRBD1	20	CASSSPNGDSVHFGANVLTF	TGTGCCAGCAGCAGCCCGAATGGGGACAGCGTTCATTTTGGGGCCAACGTCCTGACTTTC
few	TRBV28	TRBJ1-2	-	14	CASSLMRDNYGYTF	TGTGCCAGCAGTTTAATGAGGGATAACTATGGCTACACCTTC
-	TRBV6-5	TRBJ2-1	TRBD1	14	CASRRQGFLDEQFF	TGTGCCAGCAGGAGACAGGGCTTCTTGGATGAGCAGTTCTTC
-	TRBV3-1/TRBV3-2	TRBJ2-3	TRBD2	15	CASTQLAGGVDTQYF	TGTGCCAGCACCCAACTGGCGGGAGGAGTAGATACGCAGTATTTT
-	TRBV4-2	TRBJ2-1	TRBD2	16	CASSLRLAGEGNEQFF	TGTGCCAGCAGCCTACGCTTAGCGGGAGAGGGGAATGAGCAGTTCTTC
-	TRBV10-3	TRBJ2-2	-	14	CATARGMRTGELFF	TGTGCCACCGCCCGAGGGATGCGGACCGGGGAGCTGTTTTTT
once	TRBV28	TRBJ1-2	-	14	CASSFGLRNYGYTF	TGTGCCAGCAGTTTTGGTTTGAGGAACTATGGCTACACCTTC
-	TRBV10-1	TRBJ2-5	TRBD2	14	CARIGTSGELTQYF	TGCGCCAGGATAGGGACTAGCGGGGAGTTGACCCAGTACTTC
-	TRBV5-5	TRBJ2-7	-	15	CASSLHHPGAYEQYF	TGTGCCAGCAGCTTGCACCACCCAGGGGCCTACGAGCAGTACTTC
few	TRBV11-2	TRBJ2-5	TRBD2	16	CASSLVSGDLQETQYF	TGTGCCAGCAGCTTAGTCAGCGGGGATTTACAAGAGACCCAGTACTTC
-	TRBV3-1/TRBV3-2	TRBJ2-1	-	13	CASSHRAYNEQFF	TGTGCCAGCAGCCACAGGGCCTACAATGAGCAGTTCTTC
-	TRBV6-4	TRBJ2-1	-	16	CASSRLLADGPDEQFF	TGTGCCAGCAGTCGTTTACTAGCCGACGGCCCGGATGAGCAGTTCTTC
-	TRBV6-5	TRBJ1-6	TRBD1	13	CASMNRGNSPLHF	TGTGCCAGCATGAACAGGGGTAATTCACCCCTCCACTTT
-	TRBV10-3	TRBJ2-7	TRBD1	15	CAISESDRGPYEQYF	TGTGCCATCAGTGAGTCGGACAGGGGGCCCTACGAGCAGTACTTC
-	TRBV2	TRBJ1-1	-	14	CASSAREENTEAFF	TGTGCCAGCAGCGCCCGGGAAGAGAACACTGAAGCTTTCTTT